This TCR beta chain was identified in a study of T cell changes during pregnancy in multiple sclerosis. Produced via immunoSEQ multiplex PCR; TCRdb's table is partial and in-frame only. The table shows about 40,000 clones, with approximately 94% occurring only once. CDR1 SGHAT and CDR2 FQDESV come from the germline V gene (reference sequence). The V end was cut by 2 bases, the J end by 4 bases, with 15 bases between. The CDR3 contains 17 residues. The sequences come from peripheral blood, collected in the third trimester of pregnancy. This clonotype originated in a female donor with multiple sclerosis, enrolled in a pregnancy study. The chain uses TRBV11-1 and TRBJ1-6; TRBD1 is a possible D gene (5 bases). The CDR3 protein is CASSLQDLGGYNSPLHF. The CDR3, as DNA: TGTGCCAGCAGCTTACAAGACCTCGGGGGATATAATTCACCCCTCCACTTT. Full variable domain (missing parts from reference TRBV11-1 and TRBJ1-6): EAEVAQSPRYKITEKSQAVAFWCDPISGHATLYWYRQILGQGPELLVQFQDESVVDDSQLPKDRFSAERLKGVDSTLKIQPAELGDSAMYLCASSLQDLGGYNSPLHFGNGTRLTVT.